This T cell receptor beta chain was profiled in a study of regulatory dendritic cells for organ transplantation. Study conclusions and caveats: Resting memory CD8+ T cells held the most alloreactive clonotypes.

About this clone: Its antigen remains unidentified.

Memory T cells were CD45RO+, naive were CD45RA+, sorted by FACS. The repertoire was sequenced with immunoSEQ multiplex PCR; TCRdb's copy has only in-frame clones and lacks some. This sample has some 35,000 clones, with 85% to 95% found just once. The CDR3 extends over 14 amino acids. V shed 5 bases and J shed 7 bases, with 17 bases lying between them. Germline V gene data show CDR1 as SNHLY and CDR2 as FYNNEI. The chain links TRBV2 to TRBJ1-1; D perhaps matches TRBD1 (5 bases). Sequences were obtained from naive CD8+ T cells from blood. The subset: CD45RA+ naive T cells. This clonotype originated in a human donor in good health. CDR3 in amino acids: CASSTPDGGNEAFF. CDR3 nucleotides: TGTGCCAGCAGTACACCCGACGGGGGAAATGAAGCTTTCTTT.